One sample yielded the 29 T cell receptor beta chains listed below, sequenced in a study of control samples from healthy donors and cancer patients. Clones were read by immunoSEQ multiplex PCR, and TCRdb kept only the in-frame ones, dropping some. The sample contains tens of thousands of clones, more than 85% of which appear only once. The material sequenced was PBMCs. The receptors were gathered from a woman between 35 and 50 years old with lung cancer.

The chain carries TRBV13 and TRBJ2-3, with 10 bases aligning to TRBD2. Germline V gene data show CDR1 as PRHDT and CDR2 as FYEKMQ (reference sequence). The trim removed 3 bases at V and 4 bases at J, leaving 4 bases unmatched. This CDR3 comprises 15 residues. As DNA, the CDR3 is TGTGCCAGCAGCTTTGAGCGGGGGGGCGCAGATACGCAGTATTTT. Translating it yields CASSFERGGADTQYF.

This clone was recorded a few times. V is TRBV6-5 and J is TRBJ1-5; D is uncertain. The CDR3 loop spans 13 amino acids. Germline V CDR1 and CDR2: MNHEY, SVGAGI. V was shortened by 4 bases and J by 1 base, with 5 bases between the two germline ends. Here the CDR3 reads CASSSRSNQPQHF. In nucleotides, the CDR3 is TGTGCCAGCAGTTCGAGAAGCAATCAGCCCCAGCATTTT.

The chain combines TRBV4-1 with TRBJ2-1; 8 nucleotides match TRBD2. This CDR3 has 19 residues. V was clipped by 1 base and J by 0 bases; unmatched bases: 11. Germline lookup yields CDR1 MGHRA and CDR2 YSYEKL. CDR3 sequence: CASSQGAAGGIGSYNEQFF. CDR3 in DNA: TGCGCCAGCAGCCAAGGGGCGGCGGGGGGCATAGGCTCCTACAATGAGCAGTTCTTC.

The chain uses TRBV19 and TRBJ2-1, with a possible D match to TRBD2 (6 bases). Trimming left V 7 bases short and J 0 bases short, with 13 bases between. The length of the CDR3 is 15 residues. Germline CDR1 LNHDA, CDR2 SQIVND (reference sequence). CDR3 sequence: CASKGGLSSYNEQFF. The DNA of the CDR3 is TGTGCCAGTAAAGGAGGGCTGAGCTCCTACAATGAGCAGTTCTTC. Combining the CDR3 with reference TRBV19 and TRBJ2-1 gives the whole variable domain DGGITQSPKYLFRKEGQNVTLSCEQNLNHDAMYWYRQDPGQGLRLIYYSQIVNDFQKGDIAEGYSVSREKKESFPLTVTSAQKNPTAFYLCASKGGLSSYNEQFFGPGTRLTVL.

The chain joins TRBV7-8 to TRBJ2-7; no firm D call. Trimming cost V 1 base and J 9 bases, with 19 bases left between them. This CDR3 contains 15 residues. Germline V gene lookup returns CDR1 SGHVS and CDR2 FQNEAQ. CDR3 region: CASSLDWKLRGGQYF. In DNA form, the CDR3 reads TGTGCCAGCAGCTTAGATTGGAAGCTACGAGGTGGGCAGTACTTC.

This rearrangement joins TRBV12-1 to TRBJ1-2; TRBD1, the table's D call, lacks a check against the DNA. TRBV12-1 is marked as a pseudogene. CDR3 length: 17 residues. The CDR3 spells CASSSGTPTGLHYGYTF. The CDR3 DNA sequence: TGTGCCAGCAGCTCCGGGACACCCACGGGCCTGCACTATGGCTACACCTTC.

Points on this clone: Its ends do not fully match the called genes, so a read error is possible. The rearrangement uses TRBV7-7 and TRBJ2-5, with D possibly being TRBD2 (6 bases). The germline V gene encodes CDR1 SSHAT and CDR2 FNYEAQ (reference sequence). This CDR3 is built from 18 residues. In nucleotides, the CDR3 is TGTGCTAGCAGCTCCTCCTTGGGACTCACCAAGGAAGGCGAGACCCAGTACTTC. Its protein product is CASSSSLGLTKEGETQYF.

The chain joins TRBV7-8 to TRBJ1-1; D possibly corresponds to TRBD1 (5 bases). CDR1 and CDR2 from the germline V gene are SGHVS and FQNEAQ. The length of the CDR3 is 16 residues. The germline V and J ends were trimmed by 3 bases and 2 bases, with 16 bases remaining between them. CDR3 sequence reads: CASSLGPLQGNTEAFF. The DNA for the CDR3 is TGTGCCAGCAGCTTGGGGCCTCTCCAGGGTAACACTGAAGCTTTCTTT.

The rearrangement uses TRBV10-3 and TRBJ2-2; 7 bases fit TRBD1. The germline V gene has CDR1 ENHRY and CDR2 SYGVKD. The CDR3 totals 16 residues. The V gene end was trimmed by 4 bases and the J gene end by 1 base; junction bases not matched to a gene: 6. The CDR3 here is CAISGGRTGNTGELFF. The CDR3 DNA reads as TGTGCCATCAGTGGCGGACGGACAGGGAACACCGGGGAGCTGTTTTTT.

This clone has a handful of counts. The genes are TRBV6-5 and TRBJ1-6, with 8 positions matching TRBD1. CDR3 length: 15 amino acids. With V trimmed by 6 bases and J by 10 bases, 11 bases remained unmatched. Germline V lookup: CDR1 MNHEY, CDR2 SVGAGI. As DNA, the CDR3 is TGTGCCAGCAGAGCCCGGACAGGGCGGGGATCACCCCTCCACTTT. Translated: CASRARTGRGSPLHF.

This chain uses TRBV15 with TRBJ1-2; tentatively, D is TRBD1 (5 bases). The germline V gene encodes CDR1 LNHNV and CDR2 YYDKDF (reference sequence). V was cut by 0 bases and J by 7 bases, with 24 bases left in between. The CDR3 sequence is 18 residues long. The CDR3 region is CATSRDLASTGGTAGYTF. The CDR3 DNA sequence: TGTGCCACCAGCAGAGATCTTGCCTCGACCGGGGGGACGGCTGGCTACACCTTC. Full variable domain (missing parts from reference TRBV15 and TRBJ1-2): DAMVIQNPRYQVTQFGKPVTLSCSQTLNHNVMYWYQQKSSQAPKLLFHYYDKDFNNEADTPDNFQSRRPNTSFCFLDIRSPGLGDTAMYLCATSRDLASTGGTAGYTFGSGTRLTVV.

The chain joins TRBV12-5 to TRBJ1-4, with 8 positions matching TRBD1. The trim removed 3 bases at V and 2 bases at J, leaving 5 bases unmatched. The CDR3 loop spans 16 amino acids. Germline V gene lookup returns CDR1 LGHNT and CDR2 FRNRAP. The CDR3 sequence: CASGLAQGATNEKLFF. The CDR3 DNA follows: TGTGCTAGTGGTTTAGCTCAGGGGGCGACTAATGAAAAACTGTTTTTT. Full variable domain (remainder filled in from reference TRBV12-5 and TRBJ1-4): DARVTQTPRHKVTEMGQEVTMRCQPILGHNTVFWYRQTMMQGLELLAYFRNRAPLDDSGMPKDRFSAEMPDATLATLKIQPSEPRDSAVYFCASGLAQGATNEKLFFGSGTQLSVL.

The CDR3 nucleotides read TGTGCCTGGAGTGATGGAGAGTATAGCAATCAGCCCCAGCATTTT. Translating gives CAWSDGEYSNQPQHF. The rearrangement joins TRBV30 to TRBJ1-5; D is undetermined. Germline CDR1 and CDR2: GTSNPN and SVGIG (reference sequence). The CDR3 covers 15 residues. Between the trimmed V and J ends, which lost 1 base and 0 bases, there was a span of 10 bases.

The chain links TRBV7-9 to TRBJ2-7, with 10 bases fitting TRBD1. CDR1 SEHNR and CDR2 FQNEAQ come from the germline V gene (reference sequence). The CDR3 totals 16 residues. Trimming removed 2 bases from V and 5 bases from J; junction bases left unmatched: 9. The CDR3 sequence: CASSLSGGQGGHEQYF. Here the CDR3 DNA reads TGTGCCAGCAGCTTAAGCGGCGGACAGGGGGGCCACGAGCAGTACTTC.

The chain links TRBV6-5 to TRBJ1-1, with D perhaps matching TRBD1 (5 bases). The V gene's germline CDR1 is MNHEY and CDR2 SVGAGI. CDR3 length: 14 residues. With 6 bases removed from V and 6 bases from J, the gap between germline ends came to 17 bases. CDR3 region: CASRPSGSVAEAFF. In nucleotides, the CDR3 is TGTGCCAGCAGGCCCTCAGGGAGCGTGGCTGAAGCTTTCTTT.

This clone was found once. The V gene is TRBV28, the J gene TRBJ1-5; a possible D gene is TRBD1 (5 bases). The length of the CDR3 is 13 residues. V was cut by 2 bases and J by 5 bases, with 7 bases left in between. In germline, CDR1 is MDHEN, CDR2 SYDVKM. CDR3 in amino acids: CASSLTGHQPQHF. DNA of the CDR3: TGTGCCAGCAGTTTAACAGGACATCAGCCCCAGCATTTT.

V usage is TRBV2 and J usage is TRBJ2-1; D not resolved. Germline V CDR1 and CDR2: SNHLY, FYNNEI. The CDR3 sequence is 15 residues long. Trimming shortened V by 5 bases and J by 10 bases, and 21 bases separated the two germline ends. The CDR3 DNA is TGTGCCAGCAGTTACGATTTGATTCCTCTAGGGGAGCAGTTCTTC. It is translated as CASSYDLIPLGEQFF.

V usage is TRBV5-5 and J usage is TRBJ1-1; D gene unclear. The V end was cut by 2 bases, the J end by 1 base, with 6 bases between. The CDR3 runs to 13 residues. CDR1 SGHKS and CDR2 YYEKEE come from the germline V gene (reference sequence). The CDR3 is CASSLEENTEAFF. CDR3 nucleotides: TGTGCCAGCAGCTTAGAAGAGAACACTGAAGCTTTCTTT.

This chain links TRBV19 with TRBJ1-1; tentative D call: TRBD1 (6 bases). Per the germline V gene, CDR1 is LNHDA and CDR2 is SQIVND (reference sequence). Trimming removed 10 bases from V and 1 base from J, with 13 bases in between. The CDR3 loop spans 13 amino acids. This CDR3 reads CATSWGQNTEAFF. DNA for the CDR3: TGTGCCACCTCGTGGGGGCAGAACACTGAAGCTTTCTTT. Drawing the rest from reference TRBV19 and TRBJ1-1, the complete variable domain is DGGITQSPKYLFRKEGQNVTLSCEQNLNHDAMYWYRQDPGQGLRLIYYSQIVNDFQKGDIAEGYSVSREKKESFPLTVTSAQKNPTAFYLCATSWGQNTEAFFGQGTRLTVV.

V and J are TRBV5-4 and TRBJ2-3; the match to TRBD2 covers 8 bases. The CDR3 contains 15 residues. In germline, CDR1 is SGHNT, CDR2 YYREEE (reference sequence). J was trimmed by 2 bases and V by 4 bases; bases with no gene match: 6. The CDR3 region has the DNA TGTGCCAGCAGCCAGAAGCGGGAGTTCACAGATACGCAGTATTTT. It yields the protein CASSQKREFTDTQYF.

The J gene is TRBJ1-1, the V gene TRBV5-5, with no clear D. CDR1 is SGHKS and CDR2 is YYEKEE in the germline V gene (reference sequence). The CDR3 consists of 17 residues. V lost 0 bases to trimming and J lost 2 bases, with 17 bases between them. The CDR3 sequence: CASSLVGQSRINTEAFF. Here the CDR3 DNA reads TGTGCCAGCAGCTTGGTCGGTCAGAGTCGAATAAACACTGAAGCTTTCTTT.

J is TRBJ1-3 and V is TRBV19, with D tentatively TRBD1 (6 bases). This CDR3 has 15 amino acids. In germline, CDR1 is LNHDA, CDR2 SQIVND (reference sequence). V lost 6 bases to trimming and J lost 0 bases, with 12 bases between them. The CDR3 DNA reads TGTGCCAGTAGAGGGGGTCTGTACTCTGGAAACACCATATATTTT. It is translated as CASRGGLYSGNTIYF.

The chain combines TRBV2 with TRBJ1-1; the D gene is possibly TRBD1 (5 bases). CDR3 length: 12 amino acids. V was pared by 8 bases and J by 9 bases, with 16 bases between. Germline V gene sequence: CDR1 SNHLY, CDR2 FYNNEI. CDR3 DNA: TGTGCCAGCCGGGACTCCCTCTCCCAAGCTTTCTTT. Encoded protein: CASRDSLSQAFF. Full variable domain (missing parts from reference TRBV2 and TRBJ1-1): EPEVTQTPSHQVTQMGQEVILRCVPISNHLYFYWYRQILGQKVEFLVSFYNNEISEKSEIFDDQFSVERPDGSNFTLKIRSTKLEDSAMYFCASRDSLSQAFFGQGTRLTVV.

V and J are TRBV7-9 and TRBJ2-5, with TRBD2 matching over 13 bases. The CDR3 is 17 amino acids. Germline lookup yields CDR1 SEHNR and CDR2 FQNEAQ (reference sequence). Unmatched junction bases numbered 16, after V lost 6 bases and J lost 9 bases. CDR3 in amino acids: CASSSSPPTSGGWAQYF. Here the CDR3 DNA reads TGTGCCAGCAGTTCTTCACCACCGACTAGCGGGGGGTGGGCCCAGTACTTC. Full variable domain (outside the CDR3, taken from reference TRBV7-9 and TRBJ2-5): DTGVSQNPRHKITKRGQNVTFRCDPISEHNRLYWYRQTLGQGPEFLTYFQNEAQLEKSRLLSDRFSAERPKGSFSTLEIQRTEQGDSAMYLCASSSSPPTSGGWAQYFGPGTRLLVL.

This sequence joins TRBV27 and TRBJ2-7; D is unresolved. Germline loops: CDR1 MNHEY, CDR2 SMNVEV (reference sequence). Trimming removed 0 bases from V and 1 base from J, with 7 bases in between. The CDR3 sequence is 14 residues long. The CDR3 nucleotides read TGTGCCAGCAGTTTATCTGACAAATCCTACGAGCAGTACTTC. Translating it yields CASSLSDKSYEQYF.

This chain uses TRBV14 with TRBJ2-1, with TRBD2 identical over 9 bases. The CDR3 runs to 15 residues. Germline V gene data show CDR1 as SGHDN and CDR2 as FVKESK. The V and J ends lost 3 bases and 4 bases, in that order; junction bases with no gene match: 4. This CDR3 reads CASSQRGGPYNEQFF. Here the CDR3 DNA reads TGTGCCAGCAGCCAGCGGGGGGGCCCTTACAATGAGCAGTTCTTC.

The rearrangement joins TRBV7-6 to TRBJ1-1; no definite D call. The V end was cut by 5 bases, the J end by 5 bases, with 15 bases between. CDR3 size: 14 residues. Looked up from germline, CDR1 is SGHVS and CDR2 is FNYEAQ. The CDR3 reads CASSLGSSKTEAFF. In DNA form, the CDR3 reads TGTGCCAGCAGCCTGGGGAGTTCTAAGACTGAAGCTTTCTTT. The full variable domain, rest sourced from reference TRBV7-6 and TRBJ1-1, is GAGVSQSPRYKVTKRGQDVALRCDPISGHVSLYWYRQALGQGPEFLTYFNYEAQQDKSGLPNDRFSAERPEGSISTLTIQRTEQRDSAMYRCASSLGSSKTEAFFGQGTRLTVV.

This rearrangement joins TRBV14 to TRBJ2-7; D remains unclear. This CDR3 contains 14 residues. V lost 2 bases and J lost 2, with 10 bases in between. Germline CDR1 reads SGHDN; CDR2 reads FVKESK. The CDR3 reads CASSQSLVPYEQYF. The CDR3 DNA follows: TGTGCCAGCAGCCAATCCCTAGTCCCCTACGAGCAGTACTTC.

This rearrangement joins TRBV27 to TRBJ2-7; D is possibly TRBD1 (5 bases). Germline lookup yields CDR1 MNHEY and CDR2 SMNVEV (reference sequence). The CDR3 is 14 amino acids. Trimming left V 3 bases short and J 4 bases short, with 13 bases between. In nucleotides, the CDR3 is TGTGCCAGCAGTTTTGCAGGGCTTGGTTACGAGCAGTACTTC. Its translation is CASSFAGLGYEQYF.